This is a list of T cell receptor beta chains from one sample in a study of vaccination effects on CD4 cells after COVID-19. What these receptors recognize is not known. The repertoire was sequenced with immunoSEQ multiplex PCR; TCRdb's copy has only in-frame clones and lacks some. The sample carries around 54,000 clones, roughly 80% recorded once. Sequences were derived from CD4+ T cells from PBMCs cultured with HCoV-229E spike peptides, sampled before COVID-19 vaccination. The receptors here all came from a human donor who received a COVID-19 vaccine. Both conserved end residues are part of each CDR3. The D gene is left open where the match is weak. The size field is filled for only some rows; it gives once, few, many or a size class.

V	size	J	D	CDR3	DNA
TRBV11-1	-	TRBJ1-1	TRBD1	CASSRDREMTEAFF	TGTGCCAGCAGCCGGGACAGGGAAATGACTGAAGCTTTCTTT
TRBV28	-	TRBJ2-6	-	CASNGGAPGGANVLTF	TGTGCCAGCAACGGCGGGGCGCCGGGAGGGGCCAACGTCCTGACTTTC
TRBV10-3	-	TRBJ1-1	TRBD1	CAISQTGEGTEAFF	TGTGCCATCAGCCAGACAGGGGAGGGCACTGAAGCTTTCTTT
TRBV7-9	-	TRBJ2-3	TRBD2	CASSLGLAGARTDTQYF	TGTGCCAGCAGCTTAGGCCTAGCGGGGGCCCGCACAGATACGCAGTATTTT
TRBV7-2	-	TRBJ2-4	-	CASSLGGSYKNIQYF	TGTGCCAGCAGCTTAGGCGGAAGTTACAAAAACATTCAGTACTTC
TRBV11-2	-	TRBJ1-1	-	CASSLAGNTEAFF	TGTGCCAGCAGCTTAGCCGGGAACACTGAAGCTTTCTTT
TRBV2	-	TRBJ1-6	-	CASRWGLDNSPLHF	TGTGCCAGCCGTTGGGGACTGGATAATTCACCCCTCCACTTT
TRBV19	once	TRBJ1-1	-	CASSIFLPVTNTEAFF	TGTGCCAGTAGTATTTTCCTTCCAGTGACGAACACTGAAGCTTTCTTT
TRBV6-6	-	TRBJ2-5	TRBD1	CASSRGTGVFGETQYF	TGTGCCAGCAGTCGAGGGACAGGGGTTTTCGGAGAGACCCAGTACTTC
TRBV6-6	-	TRBJ1-5	-	CASRQNLGGRQPQHF	TGTGCCAGCAGACAAAACCTTGGGGGGCGGCAGCCCCAGCATTTT
TRBV7-8	-	TRBJ1-2	-	CASSPRADGNYGYTF	TGTGCCAGCAGTCCTCGAGCCGACGGGAACTATGGCTACACCTTC
TRBV18	-	TRBJ2-6	-	CASSPTGHSSGANVLTF	TGTGCCAGCTCACCGACAGGCCACTCCTCTGGGGCCAACGTCCTGACTTTC
TRBV5-1	-	TRBJ1-2	-	CASSLATGGYGYTF	TGCGCCAGCAGCTTGGCAACCGGGGGCTATGGCTACACCTTC
TRBV6-2/TRBV6-3	-	TRBJ2-5	-	CASSSRRTVFQETQYF	TGTGCCAGCAGTTCTCGGAGGACCGTTTTCCAAGAGACCCAGTACTTC
TRBV6-5	few	TRBJ1-2	-	CASSTGLSTNGYTF	TGTGCCAGCAGCACGGGACTTTCGACCAATGGCTACACCTTC
TRBV2	few	TRBJ2-5	-	CASRGWETQYF	TGTGCCAGCAGAGGGTGGGAGACCCAGTACTTC
TRBV21-1	-	TRBJ1-1	-	CASSKAGDRVRNTEAFF	TGTGCCAGCAGCAAAGCAGGCGACAGGGTGCGGAACACTGAAGCTTTCTTT
TRBV9	-	TRBJ2-1	-	CASNTQGSSYNEQFF	TGTGCCAGCAACACACAGGGCAGCTCCTACAATGAGCAGTTCTTC
TRBV7-2	-	TRBJ1-4	TRBD1	CASRIGGTTNEKLFF	TGTGCCAGCAGGATAGGGGGCACAACTAATGAAAAACTGTTTTTT
TRBV19	-	TRBJ1-5	TRBD1	CASSIPAGGVGNQPQHF	TGTGCCAGTAGTATCCCAGCAGGGGGAGTGGGCAATCAGCCCCAGCATTTT
TRBV6-2/TRBV6-3	-	TRBJ1-1	TRBD1	CASSPGQGRGTEAFF	TGTGCCAGCAGCCCTGGACAGGGGAGGGGCACTGAAGCTTTCTTT
TRBV27	once	TRBJ1-1	-	CASSLEAFF	TGTGCCAGCAGTTTAGAAGCTTTCTTT
TRBV7-8	once	TRBJ1-5	-	CASSPVNSNQPQHF	TGTGCCAGCAGCCCGGTTAATAGCAATCAGCCCCAGCATTTT
TRBV6-5	-	TRBJ2-5	-	CASSSLDVGRGETQYF	TGTGCCAGCAGTTCCCTGGATGTGGGGAGGGGGGAGACCCAGTACTTC
TRBV18	-	TRBJ1-1	-	CASSPMDVSEAFF	TGTGCCAGCTCACCAATGGACGTCTCTGAAGCTTTCTTT
TRBV5-4	few	TRBJ1-1	-	CASGAWGVNTEAFF	TGTGCCAGCGGCGCATGGGGGGTGAACACTGAAGCTTTCTTT
TRBV5-1	-	TRBJ1-1	-	CASSLLLQGAAFF	TGCGCCAGCAGCTTGTTACTCCAGGGCGCAGCTTTCTTT
TRBV27	-	TRBJ1-4	-	CASSLTGLNEKLFF	TGTGCCAGCAGTTTAACAGGCCTTAATGAAAAACTGTTTTTT
TRBV6-2/TRBV6-3	-	TRBJ1-5	-	CASSYRQSLDTQHF	TGTGCCAGCAGTTACCGCCAAAGCCTGGACACCCAGCATTTT
TRBV9	-	TRBJ2-1	-	CASSPTGDSYNEQFF	TGTGCCAGCAGCCCTACCGGAGACTCCTACAATGAGCAGTTCTTC
TRBV6-1	-	TRBJ1-1	-	CASSVWSGQGPVEAFF	TGTGCCAGCAGTGTATGGTCCGGGCAGGGCCCCGTTGAAGCTTTCTTT
TRBV18	-	TRBJ1-5	-	CASSQLGGYSNQPQHF	TGTGCCAGCTCACAGCTTGGGGGGTATAGCAATCAGCCCCAGCATTTT
TRBV27	-	TRBJ2-1	-	CASSGGPRRTVYNEQFF	TGTGCCAGCAGCGGGGGGCCCAGGCGTACCGTTTACAATGAGCAGTTCTTC
TRBV2	-	TRBJ2-3	-	CASSGRVVRTDTQYF	TGTGCCAGCAGTGGCAGGGTCGTTAGAACAGATACGCAGTATTTT
TRBV3-1/TRBV3-2	-	TRBJ2-5	-	CASSQTPGTPTQYF	TGTGCCAGCAGCCAAACACCCGGGACACCGACCCAGTACTTC
TRBV18	-	TRBJ1-2	TRBD1	CASSRSTGELSYGYTF	TGTGCCAGCTCTCGCAGTACAGGGGAGCTTTCCTATGGCTACACCTTC
TRBV6-1	-	TRBJ1-4	-	CASSEAIWAGGNEKLFF	TGTGCCAGCAGTGAAGCGATCTGGGCAGGCGGGAATGAAAAACTGTTTTTT
TRBV12-3/TRBV12-4	-	TRBJ1-1	-	CASSLMNTEAFF	TGTGCCAGCAGTTTAATGAACACTGAAGCTTTCTTT
TRBV10-2	once	TRBJ1-1	-	CASTGANTEAFF	TGCGCCAGCACCGGCGCGAACACTGAAGCTTTCTTT
TRBV5-1	-	TRBJ1-1	-	CASSLRLGVTEAFF	TGCGCCAGCAGCTTGAGGTTAGGTGTTACTGAAGCTTTCTTT
TRBV18	-	TRBJ1-5	-	CASSPQGGISKPQHF	TGTGCCAGCTCACCTCAAGGAGGAATCAGCAAGCCCCAGCATTTT
TRBV7-3	-	TRBJ2-2	-	CASSFSRDTSTGELFF	TGTGCCAGCAGCTTTTCCCGGGACACTAGCACCGGGGAGCTGTTTTTT
TRBV6-5	-	TRBJ1-5	-	CASRIYSNQPQHF	TGTGCCAGCAGGATATATAGCAATCAGCCCCAGCATTTT
TRBV24-1	-	TRBJ1-2	-	CATSDLQDTQGYTF	TGTGCCACCAGTGATTTGCAGGACACCCAGGGCTACACCTTC
TRBV11-2	-	TRBJ2-1	-	CASSQTGGHNEQFF	TGTGCCAGCAGCCAAACCGGGGGGCACAATGAGCAGTTCTTC